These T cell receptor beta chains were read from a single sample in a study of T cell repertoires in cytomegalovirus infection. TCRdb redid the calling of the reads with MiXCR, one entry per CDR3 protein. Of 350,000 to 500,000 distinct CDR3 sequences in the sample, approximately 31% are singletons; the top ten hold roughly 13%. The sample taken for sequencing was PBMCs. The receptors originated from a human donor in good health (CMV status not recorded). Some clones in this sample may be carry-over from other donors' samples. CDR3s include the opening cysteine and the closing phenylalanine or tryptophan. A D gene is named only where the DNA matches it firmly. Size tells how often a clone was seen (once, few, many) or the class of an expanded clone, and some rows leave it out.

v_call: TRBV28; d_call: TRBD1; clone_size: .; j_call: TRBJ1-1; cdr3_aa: CASTSGTDPEAFF; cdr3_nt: TGTGCCAGCACCTCGGGGACAGATCCTGAAGCTTTCTTT
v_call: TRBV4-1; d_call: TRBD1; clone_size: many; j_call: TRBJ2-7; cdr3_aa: CASSLGDRVYEQYF; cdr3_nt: TGCGCCAGCAGCCTGGGGGACAGGGTCTACGAGCAGTACTTC
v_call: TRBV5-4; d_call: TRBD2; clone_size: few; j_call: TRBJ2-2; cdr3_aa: CAGGLAGDPGELFF; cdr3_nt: TGTGCCGGGGGACTAGCGGGGGACCCCGGGGAGCTGTTTTTT
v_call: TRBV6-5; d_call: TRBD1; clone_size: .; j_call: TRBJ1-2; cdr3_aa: CASSDWGTGGYGYTF; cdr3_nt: TGTGCCAGCAGTGACTGGGGGACAGGGGGATATGGCTACACCTTC
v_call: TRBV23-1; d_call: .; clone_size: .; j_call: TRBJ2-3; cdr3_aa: CASSRARGGDTQYF; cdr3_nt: TGCGCCAGCAGTCGAGCTAGAGGGGGGGATACGCAGTATTTT
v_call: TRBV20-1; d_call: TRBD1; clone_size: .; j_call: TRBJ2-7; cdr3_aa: CSARTGNSYDQYF; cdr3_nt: TGCAGTGCTCGGACAGGGAACTCCTACGATCAGTACTTC
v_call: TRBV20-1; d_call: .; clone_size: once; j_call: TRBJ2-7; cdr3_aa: CSARTGGYDQYF; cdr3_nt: TGCAGTGCTAGAACCGGGGGCTACGATCAGTACTTC
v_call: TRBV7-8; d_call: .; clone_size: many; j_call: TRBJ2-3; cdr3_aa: CASSLGWRQNTDTQYF; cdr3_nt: TGTGCCAGCAGCTTAGGCTGGAGACAAAACACAGATACGCAGTATTTT
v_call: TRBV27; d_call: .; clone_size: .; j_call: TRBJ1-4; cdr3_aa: CASSWRGANENLFF; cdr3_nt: TGTGCCAGCAGTTGGAGGGGGGCTAATGAAAATCTGTTTTTT
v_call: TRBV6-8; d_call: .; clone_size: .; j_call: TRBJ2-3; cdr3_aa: CASSSPGSHTQYF; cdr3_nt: TGTGCCAGCAGTTCCCCCGGGTCTCATACGCAGTATTTT
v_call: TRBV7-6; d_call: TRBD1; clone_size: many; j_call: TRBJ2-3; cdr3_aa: CASSPTGATDTQYF; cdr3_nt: TGTGCCAGCAGCCCCACAGGGGCCACAGATACGCAGTATTTT
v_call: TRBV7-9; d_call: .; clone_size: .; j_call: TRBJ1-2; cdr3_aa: CASSSPEGPHYGYTF; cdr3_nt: TGTGCCAGCAGCTCCCCTGAGGGACCTCATTATGGCTACACCTTC
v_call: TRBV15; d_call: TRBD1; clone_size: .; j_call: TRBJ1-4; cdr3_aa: CATSSQTGRNEKLFF; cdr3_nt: TGTGCCACCAGCAGTCAGACAGGGAGGAATGAAAAACTGTTTTTT
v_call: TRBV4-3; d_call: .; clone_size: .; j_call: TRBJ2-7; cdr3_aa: CASSQDWGGEREFSYEQYF; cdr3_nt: TGCGCCAGCAGCCAAGATTGGGGGGGCGAGCGGGAATTCTCCTACGAGCAGTACTTC
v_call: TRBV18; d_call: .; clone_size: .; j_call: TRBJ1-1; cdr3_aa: CASSPPRELNTEAFF; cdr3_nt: TGTGCCAGCTCACCCCCGCGGGAATTGAACACTGAAGCTTTCTTT
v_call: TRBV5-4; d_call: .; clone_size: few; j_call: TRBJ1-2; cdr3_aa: CASSTVGYTF; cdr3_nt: TGTGCCAGCAGCACAGTTGGCTACACCTTC
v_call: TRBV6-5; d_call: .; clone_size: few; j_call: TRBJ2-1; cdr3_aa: CASSQRQRHYNEQFF; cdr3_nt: TGTGCCAGCAGTCAGAGACAGAGACACTACAATGAGCAGTTCTTC
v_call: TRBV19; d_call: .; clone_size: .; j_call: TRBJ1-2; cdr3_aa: CASSRGQYGYTF; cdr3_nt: TGTGCCAGTAGTAGAGGACAGTATGGCTACACCTTC
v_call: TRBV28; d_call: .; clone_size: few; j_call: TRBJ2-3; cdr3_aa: CASSLRPTPGTQYF; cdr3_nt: TGTGCCAGCAGTTTGAGGCCCACCCCCGGGACGCAGTATTTT
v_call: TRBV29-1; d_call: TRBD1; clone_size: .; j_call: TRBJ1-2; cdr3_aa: CSVEEQGSHGYTF; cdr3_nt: TGCAGCGTTGAGGAACAGGGGAGCCATGGCTACACCTTC
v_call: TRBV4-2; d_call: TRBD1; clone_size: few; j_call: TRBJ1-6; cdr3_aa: CASSFDRGNSPLHF; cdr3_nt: TGTGCCAGCAGTTTTGACAGGGGGAATTCACCCCTCCACTTT
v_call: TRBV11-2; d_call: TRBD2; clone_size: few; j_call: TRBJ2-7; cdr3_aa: CASSLLAGPAYEQYF; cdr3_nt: TGTGCCAGCAGCCTACTAGCGGGGCCAGCCTACGAGCAGTACTTC
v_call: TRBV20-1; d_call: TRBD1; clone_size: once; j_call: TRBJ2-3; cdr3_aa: CSATAGGFVADTQYF; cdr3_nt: TGCAGTGCTACGGCAGGGGGCTTTGTCGCAGATACGCAGTATTTT
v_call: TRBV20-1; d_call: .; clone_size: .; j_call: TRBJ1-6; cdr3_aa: CSARGPDGNSPLHF; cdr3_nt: TGCAGTGCTAGAGGGCCGGACGGAAATTCACCCCTCCACTTT
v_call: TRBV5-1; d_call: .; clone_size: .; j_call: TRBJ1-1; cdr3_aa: CASSPSPGLMNTEAFF; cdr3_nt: TGCGCCAGCAGCCCATCTCCGGGGCTCATGAACACTGAAGCTTTCTTT
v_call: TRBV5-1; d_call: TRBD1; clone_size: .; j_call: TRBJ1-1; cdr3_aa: CASSAGDRSVSEAFF; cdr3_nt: TGCGCCAGCAGCGCCGGGGACAGGTCGGTCTCTGAAGCTTTCTTT
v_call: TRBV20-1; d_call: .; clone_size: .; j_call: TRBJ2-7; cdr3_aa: CSCNRDSYEQYF; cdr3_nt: TGCAGCTGTAACAGGGATTCCTACGAGCAGTACTTC
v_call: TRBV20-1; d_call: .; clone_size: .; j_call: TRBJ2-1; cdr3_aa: CSARDNAGQVKRSSYNEQFF; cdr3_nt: TGCAGTGCTAGAGATAATGCGGGACAAGTTAAGAGGAGCTCCTACAATGAGCAGTTCTTC
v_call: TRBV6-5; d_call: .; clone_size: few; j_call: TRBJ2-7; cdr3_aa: CASSYEGSYEQYF; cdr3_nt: TGTGCCAGCAGTTACGAGGGGTCCTACGAGCAGTACTTC
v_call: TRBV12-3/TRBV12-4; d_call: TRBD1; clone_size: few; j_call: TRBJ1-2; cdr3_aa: CASSFNQWTGYGYTF; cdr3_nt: TGTGCCAGCAGTTTCAATCAGTGGACAGGGTATGGCTACACCTTC
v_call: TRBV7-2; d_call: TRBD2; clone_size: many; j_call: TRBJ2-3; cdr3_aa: CAGRGGYTDTQYF; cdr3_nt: TGTGCCGGCCGCGGGGGGTACACAGATACGCAGTATTTT
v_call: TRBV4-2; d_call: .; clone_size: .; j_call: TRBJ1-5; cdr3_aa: CASSQEERVLSQPQHF; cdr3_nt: TGTGCCAGCAGCCAAGAGGAAAGGGTTTTGAGTCAGCCCCAGCATTTT
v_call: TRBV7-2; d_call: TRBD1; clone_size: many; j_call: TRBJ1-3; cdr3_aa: CASSLEDRRYANSGNTIYF; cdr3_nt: TGTGCCAGCAGCTTAGAGGACAGGCGGTACGCCAACTCTGGAAACACCATATATTTT
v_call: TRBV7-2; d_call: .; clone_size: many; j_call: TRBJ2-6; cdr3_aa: CASSLDRNSGANVLTF; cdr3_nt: TGTGCCAGCAGCTTAGACAGGAACTCTGGGGCCAACGTCCTGACTTTC
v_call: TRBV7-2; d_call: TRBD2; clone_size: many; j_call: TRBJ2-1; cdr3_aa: CASSPTRTSGEFF; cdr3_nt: TGTGCCAGCAGCCCAACTCGGACTAGCGGGGAGTTCTTC
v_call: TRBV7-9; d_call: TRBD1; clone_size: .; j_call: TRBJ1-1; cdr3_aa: CASRKGQLNTEAFF; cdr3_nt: TGTGCCAGCAGGAAGGGACAGCTGAACACTGAAGCTTTCTTT
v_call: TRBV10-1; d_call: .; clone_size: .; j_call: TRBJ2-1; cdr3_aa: CASSAGTVGNNEQFF; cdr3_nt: TGCGCCAGCAGCGCCGGGACTGTGGGAAACAATGAGCAGTTCTTC